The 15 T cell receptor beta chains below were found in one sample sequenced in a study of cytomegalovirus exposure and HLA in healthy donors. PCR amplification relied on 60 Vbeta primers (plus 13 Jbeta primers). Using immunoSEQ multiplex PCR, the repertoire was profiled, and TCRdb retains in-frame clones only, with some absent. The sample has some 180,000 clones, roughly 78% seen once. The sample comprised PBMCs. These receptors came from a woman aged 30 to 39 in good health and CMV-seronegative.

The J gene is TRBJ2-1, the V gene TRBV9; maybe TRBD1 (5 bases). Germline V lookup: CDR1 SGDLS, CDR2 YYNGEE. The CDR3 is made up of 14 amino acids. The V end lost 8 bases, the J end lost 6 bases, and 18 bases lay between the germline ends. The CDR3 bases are TGTGCCAGTTCAGGTGGGGCCGACGGCAATGAGCAGTTCTTC. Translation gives CASSGGADGNEQFF.

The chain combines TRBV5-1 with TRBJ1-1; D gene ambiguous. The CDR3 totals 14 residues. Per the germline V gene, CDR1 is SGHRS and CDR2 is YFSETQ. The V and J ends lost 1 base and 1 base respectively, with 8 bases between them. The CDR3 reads CASSLLSGNTEAFF. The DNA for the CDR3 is TGCGCCAGCAGCTTGTTATCGGGGAACACTGAAGCTTTCTTT.

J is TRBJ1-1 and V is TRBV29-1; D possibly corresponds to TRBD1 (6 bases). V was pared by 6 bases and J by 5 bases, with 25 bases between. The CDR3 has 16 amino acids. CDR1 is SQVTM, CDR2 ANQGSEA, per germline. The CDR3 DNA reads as TGCAGCGTCAAGACAGGAGTTCGGGTTTTGGTTACTGAAGCTTTCTTT. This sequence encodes CSVKTGVRVLVTEAFF. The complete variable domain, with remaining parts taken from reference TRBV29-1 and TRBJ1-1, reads SAVISQKPSRDICQRGTSLTIQCQVDSQVTMMFWYRQQPGQSLTLIATANQGSEATYESGFVIDKFPISRPNLTFSTLTVSNMSPEDSSIYLCSVKTGVRVLVTEAFFGQGTRLTVV.

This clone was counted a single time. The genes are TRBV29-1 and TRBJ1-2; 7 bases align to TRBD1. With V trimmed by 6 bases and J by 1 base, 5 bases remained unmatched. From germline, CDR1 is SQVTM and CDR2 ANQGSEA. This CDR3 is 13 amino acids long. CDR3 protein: CSVDGTDNYGYTF. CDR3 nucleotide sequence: TGCAGCGTCGACGGGACAGATAACTATGGCTACACCTTC. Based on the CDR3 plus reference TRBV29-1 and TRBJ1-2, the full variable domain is SAVISQKPSRDICQRGTSLTIQCQVDSQVTMMFWYRQQPGQSLTLIATANQGSEATYESGFVIDKFPISRPNLTFSTLTVSNMSPEDSSIYLCSVDGTDNYGYTFGSGTRLTVV.

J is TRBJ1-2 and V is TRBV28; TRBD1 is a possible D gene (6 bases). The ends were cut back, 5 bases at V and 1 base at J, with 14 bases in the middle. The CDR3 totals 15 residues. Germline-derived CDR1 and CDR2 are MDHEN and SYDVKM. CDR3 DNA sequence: TGTGCCAGCAGTACCCGTGGGGGCCTTAACTATGGCTACACCTTC. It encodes CASSTRGGLNYGYTF.

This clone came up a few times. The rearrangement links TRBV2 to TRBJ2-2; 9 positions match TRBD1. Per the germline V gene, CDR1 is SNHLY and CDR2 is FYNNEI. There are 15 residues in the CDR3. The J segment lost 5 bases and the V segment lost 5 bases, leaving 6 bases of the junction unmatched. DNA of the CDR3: TGTGCCAGCAGTTCGGACAGGGGTGGAACCGGGGAGCTGTTTTTT. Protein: CASSSDRGGTGELFF. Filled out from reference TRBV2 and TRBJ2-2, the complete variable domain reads EPEVTQTPSHQVTQMGQEVILRCVPISNHLYFYWYRQILGQKVEFLVSFYNNEISEKSEIFDDQFSVERPDGSNFTLKIRSTKLEDSAMYFCASSSDRGGTGELFFGEGSRLTVL.

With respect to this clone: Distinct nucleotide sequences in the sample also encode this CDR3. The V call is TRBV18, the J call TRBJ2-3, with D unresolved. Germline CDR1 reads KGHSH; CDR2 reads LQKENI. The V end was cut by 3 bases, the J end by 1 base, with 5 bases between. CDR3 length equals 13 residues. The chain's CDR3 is CASSPTGTDTQYF. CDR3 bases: TGTGCCAGCTCACCGACTGGCACAGATACGCAGTATTTT.

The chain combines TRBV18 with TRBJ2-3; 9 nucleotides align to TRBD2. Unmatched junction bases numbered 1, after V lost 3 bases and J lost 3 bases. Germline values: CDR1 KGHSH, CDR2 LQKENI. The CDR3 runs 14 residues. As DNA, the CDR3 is TGTGCCAGCTCACCGGGACTAGCAACAGATACGCAGTATTTT. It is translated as CASSPGLATDTQYF.

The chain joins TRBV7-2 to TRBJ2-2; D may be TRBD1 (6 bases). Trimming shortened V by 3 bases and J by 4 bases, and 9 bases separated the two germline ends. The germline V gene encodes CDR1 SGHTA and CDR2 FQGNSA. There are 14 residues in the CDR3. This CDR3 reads CASSLQGFTGELFF. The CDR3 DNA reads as TGTGCCAGCAGCTTGCAGGGGTTCACCGGGGAGCTGTTTTTT. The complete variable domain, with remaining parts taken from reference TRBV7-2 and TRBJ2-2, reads GAGVSQSPSNKVTEKGKDVELRCDPISGHTALYWYRQSLGQGLEFLIYFQGNSAPDKSGLPSDRFSAERTGGSVSTLTIQRTQQEDSAVYLCASSLQGFTGELFFGEGSRLTVL.

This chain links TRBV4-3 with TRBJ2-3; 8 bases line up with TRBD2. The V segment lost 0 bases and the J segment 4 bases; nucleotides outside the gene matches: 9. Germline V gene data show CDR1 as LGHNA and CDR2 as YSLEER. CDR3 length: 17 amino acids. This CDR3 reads CASSQDRRTSSADTQYF. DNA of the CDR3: TGCGCCAGCAGCCAAGATAGGAGGACTAGCTCAGCAGATACGCAGTATTTT.

The CDR3 reads CASSHPEGASLPTGELFF. The CDR3 DNA is TGTGCCAGCAGCCACCCGGAGGGGGCGTCTCTTCCCACCGGGGAGCTGTTTTTT. The chain carries TRBV7-2 and TRBJ2-2; D is perhaps TRBD1 (7 bases). Germline V gives CDR1 SGHTA, CDR2 FQGNSA. V lost 5 bases, J lost 4 bases, and 23 bases lay in between. The CDR3 consists of 18 residues.

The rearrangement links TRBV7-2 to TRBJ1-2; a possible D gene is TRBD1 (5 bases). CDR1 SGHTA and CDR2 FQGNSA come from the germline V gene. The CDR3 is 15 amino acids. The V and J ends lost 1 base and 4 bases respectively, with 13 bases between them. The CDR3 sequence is CASSLVVGGSYGYTF. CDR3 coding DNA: TGTGCCAGCAGCTTAGTGGTCGGGGGTAGCTATGGCTACACCTTC.

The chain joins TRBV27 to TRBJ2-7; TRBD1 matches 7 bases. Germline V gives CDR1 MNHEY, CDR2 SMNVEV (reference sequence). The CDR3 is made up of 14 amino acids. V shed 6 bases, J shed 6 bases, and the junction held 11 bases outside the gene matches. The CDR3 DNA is TGTGCCAGCAGCTCGGGACAGTTTCGGGGCGAGCAGTACTTC. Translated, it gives CASSSGQFRGEQYF.

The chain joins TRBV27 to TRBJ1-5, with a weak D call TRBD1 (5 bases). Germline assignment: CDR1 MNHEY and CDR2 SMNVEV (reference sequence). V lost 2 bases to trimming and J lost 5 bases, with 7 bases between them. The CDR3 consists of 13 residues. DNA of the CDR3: TGTGCCAGCAGTTTAGAAGGGGATCAGCCCCAGCATTTT. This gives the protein CASSLEGDQPQHF.

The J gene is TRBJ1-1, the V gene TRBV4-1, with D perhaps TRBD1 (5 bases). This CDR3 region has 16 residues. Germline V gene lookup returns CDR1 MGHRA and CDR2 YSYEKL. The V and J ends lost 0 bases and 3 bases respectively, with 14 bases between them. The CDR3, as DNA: TGCGCCAGCAGCCAAGAGGGGCGGGATAAGGACACTGAAGCTTTCTTT. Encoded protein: CASSQEGRDKDTEAFF.